The 5 T cell receptor beta chains below were found in one sample sequenced in a study of shared clonotypes between healthy human individuals. Assay used: immunoSEQ multiplex PCR; TCRdb lists only in-frame clones, some missing. The data contain fewer than 1.6 million clones, 98% to 99% of them seen just once; the ten biggest clones take up about 0.35%. Sequencing was done on a sample of naive CD4+ T cells sorted from blood. Subset in this sample: CD45RA+ positively selected. The receptors originated from a man younger than 45 in good health.

This rearrangement joins TRBV9 to TRBJ2-5; 10 bases are a match to TRBD2. Germline V lookup: CDR1 SGDLS, CDR2 YYNGEE. The CDR3 has 18 amino acids. Trimming at V came to 0 bases and at J to 4 bases, leaving 12 bases not matched to a gene. For the CDR3, the DNA is TGTGCCAGCAGCGTAGCGACTAGCGGGTCAGGGAGGAGAGAGACCCAGTACTTC. Encoded protein: CASSVATSGSGRRETQYF.

The genes are TRBV5-5 and TRBJ2-7; D possibly corresponds to TRBD2 (6 bases). CDR3 length: 15 amino acids. The V end was cut by 4 bases, the J end by 7 bases, with 21 bases between. Germline CDR1 reads SGHKS; CDR2 reads YYEKEE (reference sequence). CDR3 nucleotides: TGTGCCAGCAGCCCGGGGACGGGAGCGATGAGGGAGCAGTACTTC. Its translation is CASSPGTGAMREQYF.

The gene calls are TRBV18 and TRBJ2-1, with 8 bases that match TRBD1. The CDR3 loop spans 15 amino acids. V dropped 3 bases and J dropped 3; count of bases not matched to a gene: 4. Germline CDR1 and CDR2: KGHSH and LQKENI. CDR3 coding DNA: TGTGCCAGCTCACCGTTTGGACAGGGCTACAATGAGCAGTTCTTC. This gives the protein CASSPFGQGYNEQFF.

This chain uses TRBV7-9 with TRBJ2-1; 9 nucleotides line up with TRBD1. The V segment lost 5 bases and the J segment 4 bases; nucleotides outside the gene matches: 6. Per germline, CDR1 SEHNR and CDR2 FQNEAQ (reference sequence). The length of the CDR3 is 15 residues. CDR3 DNA: TGTGCCAGCAGCCCACGGGACAGGGTTTACAATGAGCAGTTCTTC. This gives the protein CASSPRDRVYNEQFF.

The CDR3 DNA reads TGTGCCAGCAGTATGTGGCGCGCTACCTACGAGCAGTACTTC. Amino acid sequence: CASSMWRATYEQYF. The gene calls are TRBV28 and TRBJ2-7; D remains unclear. In germline, CDR1 is MDHEN, CDR2 SYDVKM. Between the trimmed V and J ends, which lost 5 bases and 2 bases, there was a span of 13 bases. The CDR3 covers 14 residues.